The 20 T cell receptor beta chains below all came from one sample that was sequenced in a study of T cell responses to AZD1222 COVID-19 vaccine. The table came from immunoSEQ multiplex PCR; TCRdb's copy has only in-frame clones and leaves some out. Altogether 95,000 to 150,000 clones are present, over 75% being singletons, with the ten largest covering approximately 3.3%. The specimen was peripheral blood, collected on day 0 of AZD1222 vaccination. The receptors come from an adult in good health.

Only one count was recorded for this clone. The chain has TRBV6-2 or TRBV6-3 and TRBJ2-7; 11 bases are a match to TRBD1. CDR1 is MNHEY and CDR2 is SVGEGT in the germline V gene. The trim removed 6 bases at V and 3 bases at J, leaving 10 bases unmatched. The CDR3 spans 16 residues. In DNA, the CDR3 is TGTGCCAGCAGCGACTTCGGGACAGGGGGTTTCTACGAGCAGTACTTC. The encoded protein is CASSDFGTGGFYEQYF.

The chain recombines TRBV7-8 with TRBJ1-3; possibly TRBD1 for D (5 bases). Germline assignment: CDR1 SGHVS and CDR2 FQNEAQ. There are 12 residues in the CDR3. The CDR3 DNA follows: TGTGCTTATAGGGGCTCTGGAAACACCATATATTTT. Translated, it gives CAYRGSGNTIYF.

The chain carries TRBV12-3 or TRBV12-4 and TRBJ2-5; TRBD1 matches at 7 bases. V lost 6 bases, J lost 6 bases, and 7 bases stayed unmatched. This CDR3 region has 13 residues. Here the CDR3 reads CASRPTGSQTQYF. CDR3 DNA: TGTGCCAGCAGGCCGACAGGGAGTCAGACCCAGTACTTC.

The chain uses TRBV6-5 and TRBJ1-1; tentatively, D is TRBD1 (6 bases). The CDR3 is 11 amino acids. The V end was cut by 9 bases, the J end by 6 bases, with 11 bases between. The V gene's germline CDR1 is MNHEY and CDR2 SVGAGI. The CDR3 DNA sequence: TGTGCCAGTGTGAGGGGGTCTGAAGCTTTCTTT. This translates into CASVRGSEAFF.

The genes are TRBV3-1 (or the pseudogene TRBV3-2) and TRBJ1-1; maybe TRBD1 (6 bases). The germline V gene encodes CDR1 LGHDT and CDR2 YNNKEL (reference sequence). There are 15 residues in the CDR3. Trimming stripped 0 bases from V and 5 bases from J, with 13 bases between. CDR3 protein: CASSQEAGARTEAFF. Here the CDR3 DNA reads TGTGCCAGCAGCCAAGAGGCAGGGGCGCGGACTGAAGCTTTCTTT.

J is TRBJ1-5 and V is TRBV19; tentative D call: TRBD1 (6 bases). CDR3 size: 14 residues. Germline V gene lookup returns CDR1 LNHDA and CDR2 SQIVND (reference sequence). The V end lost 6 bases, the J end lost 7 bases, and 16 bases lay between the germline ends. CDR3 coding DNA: TGTGCCAGTAGCGGACTTACAGGGTGGCAGCCCCAGCATTTT. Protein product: CASSGLTGWQPQHF.

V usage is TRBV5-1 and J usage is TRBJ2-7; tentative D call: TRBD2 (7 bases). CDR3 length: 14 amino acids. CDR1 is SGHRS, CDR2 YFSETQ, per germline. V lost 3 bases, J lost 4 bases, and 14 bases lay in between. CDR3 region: CASSSSGGQYEQYF. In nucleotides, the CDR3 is TGCGCCAGCAGCTCGTCGGGGGGCCAGTACGAGCAGTACTTC.

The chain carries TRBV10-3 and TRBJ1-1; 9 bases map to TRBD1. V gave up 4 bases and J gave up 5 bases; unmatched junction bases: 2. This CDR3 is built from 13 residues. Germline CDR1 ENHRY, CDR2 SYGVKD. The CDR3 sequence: CAISGDRDTEAFF. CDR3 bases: TGTGCCATCAGTGGGGACAGGGATACTGAAGCTTTCTTT.

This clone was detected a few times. CDR3 coding DNA: TGTGCCAGCAGTTTGTGGCTAGCGAGAAACAATGAGCAGTTCTTC. Its translation is CASSLWLARNNEQFF. The rearrangement links TRBV27 to TRBJ2-1; D may be TRBD2 (6 bases). The CDR3 spans 15 residues. Germline-derived CDR1 and CDR2 are MNHEY and SMNVEV (reference sequence). Trimming left V 3 bases short and J 5 bases short, with 14 bases between.

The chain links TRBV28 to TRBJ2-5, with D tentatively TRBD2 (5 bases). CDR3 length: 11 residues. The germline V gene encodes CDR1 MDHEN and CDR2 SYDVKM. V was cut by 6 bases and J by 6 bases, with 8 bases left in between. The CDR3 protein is CASSTGKTQYF. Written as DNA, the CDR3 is TGTGCCAGCAGCACGGGGAAGACCCAGTACTTC.

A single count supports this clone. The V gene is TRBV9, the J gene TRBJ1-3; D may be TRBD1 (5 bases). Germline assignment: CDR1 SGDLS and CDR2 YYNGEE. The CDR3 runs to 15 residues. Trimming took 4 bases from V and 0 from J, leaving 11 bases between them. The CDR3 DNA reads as TGTGCCAGCAGCTCCGGGGGGTCCTCTGGAAACACCATATATTTT. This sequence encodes CASSSGGSSGNTIYF. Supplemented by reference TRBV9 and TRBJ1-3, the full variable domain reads DSGVTQTPKHLITATGQRVTLRCSPRSGDLSVYWYQQSLDQGLQFLIQYYNGEERAKGNILERFSAQQFPDLHSELNLSSLELGDSALYFCASSSGGSSGNTIYFGEGSWLTVV.

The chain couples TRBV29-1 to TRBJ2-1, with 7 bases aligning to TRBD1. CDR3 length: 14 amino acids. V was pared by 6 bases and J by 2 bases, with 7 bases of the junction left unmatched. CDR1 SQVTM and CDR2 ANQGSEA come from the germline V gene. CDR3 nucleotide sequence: TGCAGCGTCGATGGACAGGCGGCCTACAATGAGCAGTTCTTC. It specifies CSVDGQAAYNEQFF.

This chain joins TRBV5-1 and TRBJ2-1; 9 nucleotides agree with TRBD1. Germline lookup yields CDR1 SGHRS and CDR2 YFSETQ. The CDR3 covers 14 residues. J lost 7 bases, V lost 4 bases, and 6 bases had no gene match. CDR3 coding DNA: TGCGCCAGCAGCCCCCGACAGGGGGTGAATGAGCAGTTCTTC. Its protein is CASSPRQGVNEQFF.

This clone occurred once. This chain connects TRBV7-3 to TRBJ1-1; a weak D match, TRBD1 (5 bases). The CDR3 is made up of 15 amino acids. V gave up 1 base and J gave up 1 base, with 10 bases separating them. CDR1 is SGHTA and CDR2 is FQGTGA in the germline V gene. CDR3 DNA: TGTGCCAGCAGCTTAAGGTCGCAGGGGAACACTGAAGCTTTCTTT. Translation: CASSLRSQGNTEAFF.

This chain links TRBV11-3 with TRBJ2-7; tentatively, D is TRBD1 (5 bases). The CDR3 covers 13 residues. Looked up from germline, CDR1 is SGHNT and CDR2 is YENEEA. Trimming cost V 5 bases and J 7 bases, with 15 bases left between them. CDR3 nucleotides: TGTGCCAGCAGCCTCTGGCAGGGTAAGGAGCAGTACTTC. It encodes CASSLWQGKEQYF.

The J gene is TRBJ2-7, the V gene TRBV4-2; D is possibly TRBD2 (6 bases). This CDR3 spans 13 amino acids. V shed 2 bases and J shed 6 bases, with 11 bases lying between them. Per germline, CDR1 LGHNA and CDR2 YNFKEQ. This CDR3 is CASSQTLGGEQYF. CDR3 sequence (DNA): TGTGCCAGCAGCCAAACCCTCGGGGGCGAGCAGTACTTC.

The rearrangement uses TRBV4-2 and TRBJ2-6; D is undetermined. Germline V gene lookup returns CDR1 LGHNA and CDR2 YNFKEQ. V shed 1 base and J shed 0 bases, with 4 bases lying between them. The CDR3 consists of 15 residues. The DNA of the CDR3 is TGTGCCAGCAGCCAAGGGGGCTCTGGGGCCAACGTCCTGACTTTC. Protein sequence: CASSQGGSGANVLTF.

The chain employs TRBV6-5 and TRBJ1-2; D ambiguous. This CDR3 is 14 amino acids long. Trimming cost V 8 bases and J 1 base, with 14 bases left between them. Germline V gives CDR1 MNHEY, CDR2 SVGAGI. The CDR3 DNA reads TGTGCCAGCGCGCCCCCCGGCTATAACTATGGCTACACCTTC. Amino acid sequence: CASAPPGYNYGYTF.

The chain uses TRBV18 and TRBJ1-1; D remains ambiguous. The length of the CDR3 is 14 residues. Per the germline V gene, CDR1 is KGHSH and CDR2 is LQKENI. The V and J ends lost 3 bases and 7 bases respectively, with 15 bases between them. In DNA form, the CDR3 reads TGTGCCAGCTCACCGCATAGCTGGCTAGGTGAAGCTTTCTTT. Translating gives CASSPHSWLGEAFF.

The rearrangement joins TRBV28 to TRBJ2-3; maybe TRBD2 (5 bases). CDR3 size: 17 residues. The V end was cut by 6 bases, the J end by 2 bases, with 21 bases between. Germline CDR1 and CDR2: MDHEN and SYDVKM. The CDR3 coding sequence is TGTGCCAGCAGCGTCGGCCCCGGGGATGGTATCACAGATACGCAGTATTTT. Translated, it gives CASSVGPGDGITDTQYF.